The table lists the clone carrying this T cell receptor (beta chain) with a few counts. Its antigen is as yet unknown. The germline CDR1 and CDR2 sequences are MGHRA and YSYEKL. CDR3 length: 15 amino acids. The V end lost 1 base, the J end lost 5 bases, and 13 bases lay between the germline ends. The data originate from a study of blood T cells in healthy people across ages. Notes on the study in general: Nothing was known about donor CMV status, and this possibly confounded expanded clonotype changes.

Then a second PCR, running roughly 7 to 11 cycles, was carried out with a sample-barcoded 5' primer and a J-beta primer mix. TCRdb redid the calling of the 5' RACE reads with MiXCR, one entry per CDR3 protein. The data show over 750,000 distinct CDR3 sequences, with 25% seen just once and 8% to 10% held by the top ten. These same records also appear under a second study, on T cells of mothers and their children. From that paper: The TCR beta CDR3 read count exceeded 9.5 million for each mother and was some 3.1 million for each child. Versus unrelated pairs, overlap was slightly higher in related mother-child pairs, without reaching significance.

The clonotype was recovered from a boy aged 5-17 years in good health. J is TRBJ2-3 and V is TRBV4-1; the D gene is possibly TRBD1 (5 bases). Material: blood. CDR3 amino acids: CASSQVGLQGDTQYF. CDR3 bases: TGCGCCAGCAGCCAAGTGGGCCTCCAGGGAGATACGCAGTATTTT.